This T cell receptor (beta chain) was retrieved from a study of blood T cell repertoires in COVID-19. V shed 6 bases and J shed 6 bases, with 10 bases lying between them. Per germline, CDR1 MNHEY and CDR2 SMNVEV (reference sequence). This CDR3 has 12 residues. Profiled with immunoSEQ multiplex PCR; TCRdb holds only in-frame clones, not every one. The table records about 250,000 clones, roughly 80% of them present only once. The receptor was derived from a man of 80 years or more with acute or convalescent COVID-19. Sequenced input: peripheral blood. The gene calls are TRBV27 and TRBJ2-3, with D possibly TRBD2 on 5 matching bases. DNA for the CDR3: TGTGCCAGCAGCCCGAGCGGTGATACGCAGTATTTT. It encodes CASSPSGDTQYF.